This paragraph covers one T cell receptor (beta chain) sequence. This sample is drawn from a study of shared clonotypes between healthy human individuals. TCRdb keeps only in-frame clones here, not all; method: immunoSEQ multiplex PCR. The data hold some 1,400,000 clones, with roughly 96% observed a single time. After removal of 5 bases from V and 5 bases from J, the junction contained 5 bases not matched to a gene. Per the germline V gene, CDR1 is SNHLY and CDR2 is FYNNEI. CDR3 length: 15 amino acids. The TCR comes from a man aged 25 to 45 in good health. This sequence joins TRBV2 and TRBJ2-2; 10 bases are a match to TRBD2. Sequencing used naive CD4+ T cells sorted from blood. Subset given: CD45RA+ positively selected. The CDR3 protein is CASSFLAGDTGELFF. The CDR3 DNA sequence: TGTGCCAGCAGTTTTCTAGCGGGAGATACCGGGGAGCTGTTTTTT.